A single sample gave rise to the 27 T cell receptor beta chains below, sequenced in a study of OX40 agonist ivuxolimab in advanced cancers. Sequencing was performed with immunoSEQ multiplex PCR; in TCRdb, only in-frame clones are kept and a portion is missing. The sample lists roughly 92,000 clones, under 85% seen once, with around 5% in the top ten. The sequencing here drew on CD4+ or CD8+ T cells sorted from blood, taken in a trial of the OX40 agonist ivuxolimab. The origin of the receptors is an adult with an advanced solid tumor such as melanoma, head and neck, liver or kidney cancer.

V usage is TRBV30 and J usage is TRBJ1-1; D possibly corresponds to TRBD1 (6 bases). This CDR3 is built from 13 residues. Trimming stripped 7 bases from V and 0 bases from J, with 12 bases between. The V gene's germline CDR1 is GTSNPN and CDR2 SVGIG (reference sequence). In DNA, the CDR3 is TGTGCCTTTACAGGGAACATGAACACTGAAGCTTTCTTT. As protein: CAFTGNMNTEAFF. The full variable domain, with the rest looked up from reference TRBV30 and TRBJ1-1, is SQTIHQWPATLVQPVGSPLSLECTVEGTSNPNLYWYRQAAGRGLQLLFYSVGIGQISSEVPQNLSASRPQDRQFILSSKKLLLSDSGFYLCAFTGNMNTEAFFGQGTRLTVV.

The gene calls are TRBV5-1 and TRBJ1-1; 7 bases match TRBD1. This CDR3 is 15 amino acids long. J lost 4 bases, V lost 1 base, and 7 bases had no gene match. Per germline, CDR1 SGHRS and CDR2 YFSETQ. The CDR3, as DNA: TGCGCCAGCAGCTTGACCGCAGGGGGTACCACTGAAGCTTTCTTT. Amino acids: CASSLTAGGTTEAFF.

The chain uses TRBV10-3 and TRBJ1-1; weak D call: TRBD1 (6 bases). The germline gives CDR1 ENHRY, CDR2 SYGVKD. V lost 3 bases and J lost 9, with 11 bases in between. This CDR3 contains 12 residues. CDR3 nucleotide sequence: TGTGCCATCAGTGACGGGACACTAAAAGCTTTCTTT. Residues: CAISDGTLKAFF.

V is TRBV4-1 and J is TRBJ2-3; either TRBD1 or TRBD2 may fit D (5 bases each). Germline assignment: CDR1 MGHRA and CDR2 YSYEKL. The CDR3 totals 15 residues. V was pared by 0 bases and J by 5 bases, with 12 bases between. CDR3 nucleotides: TGCGCCAGCAGCCAAGACGAGGGGAAGCAAGATACGCAGTATTTT. Its translation: CASSQDEGKQDTQYF.

V is TRBV11-2 and J is TRBJ2-7; 9 bases line up with TRBD2. Looked up from germline, CDR1 is SGHAT and CDR2 is FQNNGV. The CDR3 is 14 residues long. After removal of 4 bases from V and 4 bases from J, the junction contained 5 bases not matched to a gene. The CDR3 nucleotides read TGTGCCAGCAGCTCCATAGCGGGAGCATACGAGCAGTACTTC. It specifies CASSSIAGAYEQYF.

CDR3 amino acids: CASSPQEGGYGYTF. The CDR3 nucleotides read TGTGCCAGCAGCCCGCAGGAGGGTGGCTATGGCTACACCTTC. This sequence joins TRBV7-9 and TRBJ1-2; D is unclear. Germline CDR1 and CDR2: SEHNR and FQNEAQ (reference sequence). CDR3 length equals 14 residues. The V and J ends lost 5 bases and 4 bases respectively, with 14 bases between them.

This rearrangement joins TRBV6-5 to TRBJ2-5; 10 bases align to TRBD1. The CDR3 runs to 15 residues. V lost 4 bases to trimming and J lost 6 bases; unmatched junction nucleotides: 8. Germline CDR1 is MNHEY and CDR2 is SVGAGI. The CDR3 region is CASSFDRGRGKTQYF. The CDR3 nucleotides are TGTGCCAGCAGTTTCGACAGGGGGCGCGGGAAGACCCAGTACTTC.

This chain uses TRBV2 with TRBJ2-2; a weak D match, TRBD1 (5 bases). The length of the CDR3 is 13 residues. Germline V gene sequence: CDR1 SNHLY, CDR2 FYNNEI. V gave up 6 bases and J gave up 3 bases, with 8 bases separating them. The CDR3 sequence is CASRDTYTGELFF. CDR3 in DNA: TGTGCCAGCAGGGACACCTACACCGGGGAGCTGTTTTTT.

This rearrangement joins TRBV10-3 to TRBJ2-7, with 10 bases that match TRBD2. The CDR3 length is 15 residues. Per germline, CDR1 ENHRY and CDR2 SYGVKD. The J segment lost 2 bases and the V segment lost 3 bases, leaving 4 bases of the junction unmatched. The CDR3 protein is CAISESSGGTYEQYF. The CDR3 region has the DNA TGTGCCATCAGTGAATCTAGCGGGGGCACCTACGAGCAGTACTTC.

The chain joins TRBV6-5 to TRBJ2-7, with D perhaps matching TRBD2 (6 bases). The CDR3 is 12 amino acids. The V and J ends lost 6 bases and 5 bases respectively, with 11 bases between them. Germline CDR1 MNHEY, CDR2 SVGAGI. The CDR3 here is CASSLREDEQYF. The CDR3 DNA is TGTGCCAGCAGCTTAAGGGAGGACGAGCAGTACTTC.

On this clone: Other DNA sequences in the same sample also yield this CDR3. The chain has TRBV10-3 and TRBJ1-5; 9 bases line up with TRBD1. CDR3 length: 16 amino acids. The germline V gene encodes CDR1 ENHRY and CDR2 SYGVKD. J was trimmed by 10 bases and V by 0 bases; bases with no gene match: 10. CDR3 nucleotide sequence: TGTGCCATCAGTGAGTCGAGGGGACAGGGCCCGGGACCCCAGCATTTT. Translating it yields CAISESRGQGPGPQHF.

The genes are TRBV11-3 and TRBJ2-3; D is ambiguous. V was shortened by 1 base and J by 3 bases, with 8 bases between the two germline ends. Germline V gene data show CDR1 as SGHNT and CDR2 as YENEEA. The CDR3 is 14 amino acids. This CDR3 is CASSLGAGTDTQYF. The CDR3 nucleotides are TGTGCCAGCAGCTTAGGTGCTGGAACAGATACGCAGTATTTT.

This clone is labeled medium-sized (0.01 to 0.1%). This rearrangement joins TRBV4-1 to TRBJ2-3, with D unresolved. This CDR3 spans 13 amino acids. V was clipped by 1 base and J by 5 bases, with 7 bases between them. CDR1 and CDR2 from the germline V gene are MGHRA and YSYEKL. CDR3 amino acids: CASSQVEGDTQYF. DNA for the CDR3: TGCGCCAGCAGCCAAGTGGAAGGAGATACGCAGTATTTT.

The rearrangement joins TRBV21-1 to TRBJ2-1; the table's TRBD2 call for D was not verified on the DNA. TRBV21-1 is assigned pseudogene status. CDR3 size: 13 residues. In DNA form, the CDR3 reads TGTGCCAGCAGCCAAGGGGAGGGTCATGAGCAGTTCTTC. It yields the protein CASSQGEGHEQFF.

The rearrangement uses TRBV7-2 and TRBJ1-5; tentatively, D is TRBD1 (6 bases). Germline V lookup: CDR1 SGHTA, CDR2 FQGNSA. Trimming took 5 bases from V and 5 from J, leaving 19 bases between them. The CDR3 loop spans 16 amino acids. The CDR3 DNA sequence: TGTGCCAGCAGCCAGGACAGCACAACGGGTCATCAGCCCCAGCATTTT. This translates into CASSQDSTTGHQPQHF.

This rearrangement joins TRBV4-1 to TRBJ1-2; D possibly corresponds to TRBD1 (6 bases). Looked up from germline, CDR1 is MGHRA and CDR2 is YSYEKL. The CDR3 consists of 18 residues. Trimming stripped 0 bases from V and 0 bases from J, with 17 bases between. CDR3 residues: CASSQEGGAGGANYGYTF. CDR3 nucleotides: TGCGCCAGCAGCCAAGAAGGGGGGGCAGGTGGGGCTAACTATGGCTACACCTTC.

This clone was seen a single time. The chain carries TRBV9 and TRBJ2-3, with TRBD2 as a possible D gene (6 bases). With 0 bases removed from V and 5 bases from J, the gap between germline ends came to 13 bases. Germline CDR1 is SGDLS and CDR2 is YYNGEE. The CDR3 runs 15 residues. The CDR3 DNA reads as TGTGCCAGCAGCGTAGCCGGCAGGGAGGTAGATACGCAGTATTTT. This codes for CASSVAGREVDTQYF.

This chain connects TRBV5-8 to TRBJ1-5, with 7 bases matching TRBD1. The CDR3 is made up of 15 amino acids. CDR1 and CDR2 (germline): SGHTS, YDEGEE. With 7 bases clipped from V and 0 bases from J, the junction kept 7 bases outside the gene matches. CDR3 bases: TGTGCCAGCGGCGGACAGGCAAATAGCAATCAGCCCCAGCATTTT. This codes for CASGGQANSNQPQHF.

The chain couples TRBV7-9 to TRBJ2-7; D is unresolved. The germline V and J ends were trimmed by 2 bases and 1 base, with 9 bases remaining between them. The CDR3 contains 14 residues. Germline CDR1 SEHNR, CDR2 FQNEAQ (reference sequence). CDR3 DNA sequence: TGTGCCAGCAGCTTATCGTTGCAGTCCTACGAGCAGTACTTC. This gives the protein CASSLSLQSYEQYF.

The J gene is TRBJ2-7, the V gene TRBV7-9, with a tentative D call TRBD2 (6 bases). The CDR3 is 18 residues long. Germline CDR1 and CDR2: SEHNR and FQNEAQ (reference sequence). The germline V and J ends were trimmed by 5 bases and 0 bases, with 23 bases remaining between them. CDR3 loop: CASSGRKGGRSSSYEQYF. As DNA, the CDR3 is TGTGCCAGCAGCGGAAGGAAAGGAGGGCGGTCGAGCTCCTACGAGCAGTACTTC.

CDR3 amino acids: CASSLDGVPNTEAFF. The CDR3 bases are TGCGCCAGCAGCTTGGATGGGGTCCCGAACACTGAAGCTTTCTTT. The chain is built from TRBV5-1 and TRBJ1-1; D gene uncertain. CDR3 size: 15 residues. V lost 0 bases and J 1 base, leaving 10 bases between the germline ends. In germline, CDR1 is SGHRS, CDR2 YFSETQ.

Only one count was recorded for this clone. The genes are TRBV4-3 and TRBJ2-5, with 8 bases that match TRBD1. Germline CDR1 and CDR2: LGHNA and YSLEER. With V trimmed by 0 bases and J by 7 bases, 10 bases remained unmatched. CDR3 length equals 16 residues. The CDR3 loop reads CASSQEGSTGAGTQYF. Written as DNA, the CDR3 is TGCGCCAGCAGCCAAGAGGGGTCGACAGGGGCGGGGACCCAGTACTTC.

The chain links TRBV6-1 to TRBJ2-1, with D uncertain. Trimming stripped 3 bases from V and 2 bases from J, with 14 bases between. The CDR3 contains 16 residues. Germline V CDR1 and CDR2: MNHNS, SASEGT. The CDR3 DNA reads TGTGCCAGCAGTGAGAAGGACCAACTTACCTACAATGAGCAGTTCTTC. Amino acid sequence: CASSEKDQLTYNEQFF.

This clone was observed a single time. The gene calls are TRBV7-8 and TRBJ1-5, with 7 bases aligning to TRBD1. The CDR3 has 14 residues. V shed 6 bases and J 7 bases; nucleotides not matched to a gene: 9. Per germline, CDR1 SGHVS and CDR2 FQNEAQ. The CDR3: CASSDRVRGQPQHF. DNA of the CDR3: TGTGCCAGCAGTGACAGGGTAAGAGGGCAGCCCCAGCATTTT. Variable domain in full (rest from reference TRBV7-8 and TRBJ1-5): GAGVSQSPRYKVAKRGQDVALRCDPISGHVSLFWYQQALGQGPEFLTYFQNEAQLDKSGLPSDRFFAERPEGSVSTLKIQRTQQEDSAVYLCASSDRVRGQPQHFGDGTRLSIL.

The chain couples TRBV7-3 to TRBJ2-2, with 7 bases that match TRBD2. The length of the CDR3 is 14 residues. Germline CDR1 and CDR2: SGHTA and FQGTGA. V shed 0 bases, J shed 6 bases, and the junction held 1 base outside the gene matches. This CDR3 reads CASSLTSGAGELFF. CDR3 sequence (DNA): TGTGCCAGCAGCTTAACGAGCGGGGCCGGGGAGCTGTTTTTT.

V and J are TRBV6-5 and TRBJ2-5; TRBD1 is a possible D gene (5 bases). V lost 2 bases, J lost 3 bases, and 7 bases lay in between. Germline CDR1 is MNHEY and CDR2 is SVGAGI. The CDR3 spans 13 residues. The CDR3 loop is CASSYGHKETQYF. CDR3 coding DNA: TGTGCCAGCAGTTACGGACACAAAGAGACCCAGTACTTC.

The V and J genes are TRBV10-2 and TRBJ1-1; D ambiguous. The CDR3 spans 14 residues. Trimming took off 5 bases at V and 3 bases at J, with 13 bases between the two ends. Germline assignment: CDR1 WSHSY and CDR2 SAAADI. The CDR3 reads CASSQWLGDTEAFF. DNA of the CDR3: TGCGCCAGCAGTCAGTGGCTTGGGGACACTGAAGCTTTCTTT.